This TCR beta chain is drawn from a study of cytomegalovirus exposure and HLA in healthy donors. Background on the study: Approximately 85 million unique TCRs from HLA-typed donors were held in an early data release.

For this clone: What it binds is unknown.

General observations from the study: Associated with HLA alleles at 0.05 false discovery rate in a later analysis were approximately 17,000 TCR beta sequences. Analysis was carried out at a later point, and it linked a missense DCLRE1C variant to TCR beta V- and J-gene trimming.

Germline loops: CDR1 SGHNT, CDR2 YYREEE (reference sequence). Unmatched junction bases numbered 8, after V lost 6 bases and J lost 4 bases. The CDR3 covers 15 residues. It was with 60 Vbeta and 13 Jbeta primers that the PCR ran. Libraries were prepared by immunoSEQ multiplex PCR; TCRdb keeps only in-frame clonotypes and omits some of them. The sample has about 130,000 clones. The chain has TRBV5-4 and TRBJ2-3; 10 nucleotides line up with TRBD2. This TCR came from a woman aged 60 to 75 in good health and CMV-seronegative. Sequenced input: PBMCs. The CDR3 is CASTSKTSGPDTQYF. CDR3 in DNA: TGTGCCAGCACCTCAAAGACTAGCGGGCCAGATACGCAGTATTTT.